This T cell receptor beta chain was found in a study of cytomegalovirus exposure and HLA in healthy donors. Across the whole study: Among the 300 to 500 genotyped donors, 81% were placed in the Caucasian-associated ancestry cluster. Regarding the study as a whole: Associated with cytomegalovirus, according to the listing, were around 170 TCR beta chains. Some V segments, TRBV6-2 and TRBV6-3 among them, were indistinguishable and were therefore excluded. The authors reported that TCR beta sequences could predict HLA-A and HLA-B alleles. These predictions were accurate for most subjects in the first cohort.

Amplification used 60 Vbeta primers and 13 Jbeta primers. Assay: immunoSEQ multiplex PCR; the TCRdb copy retains only in-frame clones and omits some. The sample comprises under 250,000 clones, approximately 87% of which are singletons, and over 1% rests with the top ten. Note on this clone: Its antigen is not known.

This CDR3 is built from 19 residues. Germline lookup yields CDR1 SGDLS and CDR2 YYNGEE. The V gene end was trimmed by 4 bases and the J gene end by 2 bases; junction bases not matched to a gene: 19. The material sequenced was PBMCs. This receptor was identified in a human donor in good health. The chain has TRBV9 and TRBJ2-3, with 7 bases identical to TRBD2. CDR3 DNA: TGTGCCAGCAGCCCACTCGGAGGCGGGAGCTTGGGTCTCACAGATACGCAGTATTTT. Amino acids: CASSPLGGGSLGLTDTQYF.